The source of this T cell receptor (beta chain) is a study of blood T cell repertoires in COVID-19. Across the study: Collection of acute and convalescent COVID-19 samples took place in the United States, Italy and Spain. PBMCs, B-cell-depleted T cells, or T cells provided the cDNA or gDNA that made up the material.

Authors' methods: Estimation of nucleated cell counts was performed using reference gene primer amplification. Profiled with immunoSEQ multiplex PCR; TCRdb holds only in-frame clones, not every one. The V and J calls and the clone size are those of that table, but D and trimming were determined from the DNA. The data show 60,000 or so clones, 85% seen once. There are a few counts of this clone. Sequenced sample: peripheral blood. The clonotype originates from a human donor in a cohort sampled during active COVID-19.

The CDR3 coding sequence is TGTGCCAGCAGCCCCCGGGACAGCCCCTACACCGGGGAGCTGTTTTTT. It encodes CASSPRDSPYTGELFF. The rearrangement links TRBV11-2 to TRBJ2-2, with 7 bases that match TRBD1. The CDR3 is 16 amino acids. Trimming cost V 5 bases and J 3 bases; bases outside gene matches: 9. The germline V gene has CDR1 SGHAT and CDR2 FQNNGV.